Listed below are T cell receptor beta chains from one sample, sequenced in a study of blood T cell repertoires in COVID-19. TCRdb's copy holds only in-frame clones and misses some; the assay was immunoSEQ multiplex PCR. Of 270,000 or so clones listed, more than 70% are singletons. The specimen sequenced was peripheral blood. The receptors were gathered from a young woman with acute or convalescent COVID-19. CDR3s include the opening cysteine and the closing phenylalanine or tryptophan. The D gene is left open where the match is weak. The size of a clone is reported for some rows only, either as once, few or many, or as a class for expanded clones.

j_gene,abundance,v_gene,d_gene,CDR3nt,CDR3aa
TRBJ2-3,NA,TRBV6-5,TRBD1,TGTGCCAGCAGCCTCGGACAGGGAACAGATACGCAGTATTTT,CASSLGQGTDTQYF
TRBJ2-2,NA,TRBV24-1,NA,TGTGCCACCAGTGTTTACGGGGAGCTGTTTTTT,CATSVYGELFF
TRBJ2-7,NA,TRBV9,TRBD2,TGTGCCAGCAGCGTCAGGGCCGGGACTAGCGGCTCCTACGAGCAGTACTTC,CASSVRAGTSGSYEQYF
TRBJ1-5,NA,TRBV28,NA,TGTGCCAGCAGTTTAGCGGGCATTAATCAGCCCCAGCATTTT,CASSLAGINQPQHF
TRBJ1-2,NA,TRBV5-6,NA,TGTGCCAGCAGCTCCCGTGGGGCTTATGGCTACACCTTC,CASSSRGAYGYTF
TRBJ1-4,NA,TRBV6-2/TRBV6-3,NA,TGTGCCAGCAGTTACCTCCAAGGGAGGCATTCAACTAATGAAAAACTGTTTTTT,CASSYLQGRHSTNEKLFF
TRBJ1-2,NA,TRBV21-1,NA,TGTGCCAGCAGCAACTCGCTGACAGGGGGCAGTAGCTATGGCTACACCTTC,CASSNSLTGGSSYGYTF
TRBJ1-2,NA,TRBV4-3,NA,TGCGCCAGCAGCCCACAGGTAGCTAACTATGGCTACACCTTC,CASSPQVANYGYTF
TRBJ1-4,NA,TRBV7-9,NA,TGTGCCAGCAGCGGGCGTCAACGGAATGAAAAACTGTTTTTT,CASSGRQRNEKLFF
TRBJ2-1,NA,TRBV7-2,NA,TGTGCCAGCAGCTTTGAGACAGGTGACAATGAGCAGTTCTTC,CASSFETGDNEQFF
TRBJ2-2,NA,TRBV5-1,NA,TGCGCCAGCAGCTTCGGGGGGCTCGCCACCGGGGAGCTGTTTTTT,CASSFGGLATGELFF
TRBJ2-2,once,TRBV4-3,TRBD2,TGCGCCAGCAGCCAAGTAGCCGGACTAGCGGCCAAGGACACCGGGGAGCTGTTTTTT,CASSQVAGLAAKDTGELFF
TRBJ2-5,NA,TRBV18,NA,TGTGCCAGCTCACCGGACTCACAAGAGACCCAGTACTTC,CASSPDSQETQYF
TRBJ1-1,NA,TRBV5-5,NA,TGTGCCAGCACCCCCAGGAACACTGAAGCTTTCTTT,CASTPRNTEAFF
TRBJ2-1,NA,TRBV12-3/TRBV12-4,NA,TGTGCCAGCAGTTTTTCCCACCTAGCGGAGCAGTTCTTC,CASSFSHLAEQFF
TRBJ2-1,NA,TRBV27,TRBD2,TGTGCCAGCAGTTTAGGGACTAGCGGGAGGGCCTTCGGGTACAATGAGCAGTTCTTC,CASSLGTSGRAFGYNEQFF
TRBJ1-5,NA,TRBV2,TRBD1,TGTGCCATTAGAGACAGGGCGGGAAGCAATCAGCCCCAGCATTTT,CAIRDRAGSNQPQHF
TRBJ2-7,few,TRBV29-1,TRBD1,TGCAGCGTTGACGTGGGGACAGGAGCCACCTACGAGCAGTACTTC,CSVDVGTGATYEQYF
TRBJ2-7,NA,TRBV5-1,TRBD1,TGCGCCAGCAGCCCGGAGGGACAGGGAGACTCCTACGAGCAGTACTTC,CASSPEGQGDSYEQYF
TRBJ2-7,NA,TRBV19,NA,TGTGCCAGTAGTCCTGAGGCCCAATACTACGAGCAGTACTTC,CASSPEAQYYEQYF
TRBJ1-4,NA,TRBV15,TRBD1,TGTGCCACCAGCACCATGGACAGGGGGGAAAATGAAAAACTGTTTTTT,CATSTMDRGENEKLFF
TRBJ1-6,NA,TRBV9,TRBD1,TGTGCCAGCAGCCTCACAGGGGTGGGTAATTCACCCCTCCACTTT,CASSLTGVGNSPLHF
TRBJ2-4,NA,TRBV28,TRBD1,TGTGCCAGCAGTCCGGGGACAGGGACCAAAAACATTCAGTACTTC,CASSPGTGTKNIQYF
TRBJ1-5,once,TRBV19,NA,TGTGCCACCCGCGCCGGGCAGGGATTGAAACAGCCCCAGCATTTT,CATRAGQGLKQPQHF
TRBJ1-2,NA,TRBV12-3/TRBV12-4,NA,TGTGCCAGCAGTTTGGGGACTAATGGCTACACCTTC,CASSLGTNGYTF
TRBJ2-7,NA,TRBV7-8,NA,TGTGCCAGCAGACCGACTAGGAAGTTTAACGAGCAGTACTTC,CASRPTRKFNEQYF
TRBJ1-2,NA,TRBV20-1,TRBD1,TGCAGTGCTAGCGGGACAGGGGGGAACACCTTC,CSASGTGGNTF
TRBJ1-2,NA,TRBV18,NA,TGTGCCAGCTCACCGGCTCAGGGTACCTATGGCTACACCTTC,CASSPAQGTYGYTF
TRBJ2-1,NA,TRBV7-2,TRBD2,TGTGCCAGCAGCCCCTCGGCTAGCGGGATCGAGCAGTTCTTC,CASSPSASGIEQFF
TRBJ2-1,NA,TRBV6-6,TRBD2,TGTGCCAGCAGTTGGGGCCTAGCGGGTAGACACAATGAGCAGTTCTTC,CASSWGLAGRHNEQFF
TRBJ1-1,NA,TRBV7-9,TRBD1,TGTGCCAGCAGCTCGCCGGGACAGGGGAACACTGAAGCTTTCTTT,CASSSPGQGNTEAFF
TRBJ1-3,once,TRBV28,NA,TGTGCCAGCAGTTTAAATCAGGGGTTGTCTGGAAACACCATATATTTT,CASSLNQGLSGNTIYF
TRBJ1-5,NA,TRBV28,NA,TGTGCCAGCAGTTTTACTAGCCTAAGCAATCAGCCCCAGCATTTT,CASSFTSLSNQPQHF
TRBJ1-4,NA,TRBV28,NA,TGTGCCAGCAGTTTCAGGACAACTAATGAAAAACTGTTTTTT,CASSFRTTNEKLFF
TRBJ2-7,NA,TRBV28,TRBD1,TGTGCCAGTTTAGGGGGACAGATATACGAGCAGTACTTC,CASLGGQIYEQYF
TRBJ1-1,NA,TRBV27,NA,TGTGCCAGCAGTATGGCAGGGGTAGTGCGGACTGAAGCTTTCTTT,CASSMAGVVRTEAFF
TRBJ1-4,NA,TRBV27,NA,TGTGCCAGCAGTTTATTAGGGGCGTCAAATGAAAAACTGTTTTTT,CASSLLGASNEKLFF
TRBJ2-6,NA,TRBV29-1,TRBD2,TGCAGCGTTGGAGGGACTAGCGGCTCTGGGGCCAACGTCCTGACTTTC,CSVGGTSGSGANVLTF
TRBJ1-1,NA,TRBV29-1,NA,TGCAGCGTTCGGCGGGGGAACACTGAAGCTTTCTTT,CSVRRGNTEAFF
TRBJ2-5,NA,TRBV5-1,TRBD1,TGCGCCAGCAGCTCACCCGGGACAGGGGGCGGGGAGACCCAGTACTTC,CASSSPGTGGGETQYF
TRBJ2-4,NA,TRBV13,TRBD1,TGTGCCAGCAGTGATCGGACAGGGCAAGGGGCCAAAAACATTCAGTACTTC,CASSDRTGQGAKNIQYF
TRBJ2-7,NA,TRBV18,TRBD2,TGTGCCAGCTCACCTGGGCTTCTCTTGGGCGGGAGCGACGAGCAGTACTTC,CASSPGLLLGGSDEQYF
TRBJ1-6,NA,TRBV28,TRBD1,TGTGCCAGCAGTTCCCCAGGGGGTTCACCCCTCCACTTT,CASSSPGGSPLHF
TRBJ2-1,NA,TRBV10-1,NA,TGCGCCAGCAACTCGGGGTTCGATGAGCAGTTCTTC,CASNSGFDEQFF